The 26 T cell receptor beta chains presented below share a single source sample, sequenced in a study of blood T cell repertoires in COVID-19. Sequencing used immunoSEQ multiplex PCR; TCRdb keeps in-frame clones, though not all of them. This sample has 200,000 to 300,000 clones; 75% to 90% occur once, and the top ten carry 1.5%. What was sequenced was peripheral blood. These receptor sequences come from a middle-aged woman who had recovered from COVID-19.

This chain uses TRBV6-5 with TRBJ1-1; possibly TRBD1 for D (5 bases). Germline CDR1 is MNHEY and CDR2 is SVGAGI. Trimming removed 6 bases at V and 4 bases at J, with 6 bases between. CDR3 length: 11 residues. DNA for the CDR3: TGTGCCAGCAGCAGGGTCACTGAAGCTTTCTTT. Amino acid sequence: CASSRVTEAFF.

DNA of the CDR3: TGTGCCAGCAGCCTATCCGACAGGCCGCTCGGCTACACCTTC. Its protein is CASSLSDRPLGYTF. The chain carries TRBV6-6 and TRBJ1-2, with D tentatively TRBD1 (6 bases). The CDR3 loop spans 14 amino acids. The V end was cut by 6 bases, the J end by 8 bases, with 19 bases between. The V gene's germline CDR1 is MNHNY and CDR2 SVGAGI (reference sequence).

The CDR3 region is CASSPDTLRYGYTF. The DNA of the CDR3 is TGTGCCAGCAGCCCGGACACGCTACGGTATGGCTACACCTTC. The V gene is TRBV7-2, the J gene TRBJ1-2, with a weak D call TRBD1 (5 bases). In germline, CDR1 is SGHTA, CDR2 FQGNSA. The ends were cut back, 5 bases at V and 5 bases at J, with 15 bases in the middle. This CDR3 contains 14 residues.

This chain uses TRBV9 with TRBJ1-5, with D tentatively TRBD1 (5 bases). With 3 bases removed from V and 7 bases from J, the gap between germline ends came to 17 bases. The CDR3 length is 15 residues. From germline, CDR1 is SGDLS and CDR2 YYNGEE. CDR3 coding DNA: TGTGCCAGCAGCGCCTTCGGGGGGAAGGGGCAGCCCCAGCATTTT. Amino acids: CASSAFGGKGQPQHF.

The chain couples TRBV5-1 to TRBJ2-1, with 9 positions matching TRBD2. The CDR3 extends over 14 amino acids. Germline V gene data show CDR1 as SGHRS and CDR2 as YFSETQ. V gave up 1 base and J gave up 5 bases; unmatched junction bases: 1. CDR3 residues: CASSLIAGDNEQFF. The CDR3 DNA follows: TGCGCCAGCAGCTTGATAGCGGGAGACAATGAGCAGTTCTTC. The complete variable domain, with remaining parts taken from reference TRBV5-1 and TRBJ2-1, reads KAGVTQTPRYLIKTRGQQVTLSCSPISGHRSVSWYQQTPGQGLQFLFEYFSETQRNKGNFPGRFSGRQFSNSRSEMNVSTLELGDSALYLCASSLIAGDNEQFFGPGTRLTVL.

The rearrangement links TRBV14 to TRBJ2-1; 7 bases match TRBD2. V dropped 0 bases and J dropped 3; count of bases not matched to a gene: 2. The germline V gene has CDR1 SGHDN and CDR2 FVKESK. CDR3 length equals 15 residues. The CDR3 nucleotides read TGTGCCAGCAGCCAAGAAGCGGGGTACTACAATGAGCAGTTCTTC. Translation gives CASSQEAGYYNEQFF. Supplemented by reference TRBV14 and TRBJ2-1, the full variable domain reads EAGVTQFPSHSVIEKGQTVTLRCDPISGHDNLYWYRRVMGKEIKFLLHFVKESKQDESGMPNNRFLAERTGGTYSTLKVQPAELEDSGVYFCASSQEAGYYNEQFFGPGTRLTVL.

The chain uses TRBV4-1 and TRBJ1-2; the D gene is possibly TRBD1 (6 bases). CDR1 and CDR2 from the germline V gene are MGHRA and YSYEKL. Trimming pared 4 bases from V and 0 bases from J, leaving 12 bases between. The CDR3 sequence is 15 residues long. In DNA, the CDR3 is TGCGCCAGCAGCCTACTAGGGGGGGCTAACTATGGCTACACCTTC. Residues: CASSLLGGANYGYTF.

The V and J genes are TRBV9 and TRBJ2-7, with 9 bases lining up with TRBD1. The V segment lost 4 bases and the J segment 6 bases; nucleotides outside the gene matches: 14. The germline V gene encodes CDR1 SGDLS and CDR2 YYNGEE. The CDR3 runs to 16 residues. CDR3 sequence reads: CASSKRPGQGFFEQYF. CDR3 nucleotide sequence: TGTGCCAGCAGCAAACGTCCGGGACAGGGATTCTTCGAGCAGTACTTC.

J is TRBJ2-1 and V is TRBV5-1; D is possibly TRBD2 (6 bases). With 0 bases removed from V and 4 bases from J, the gap between germline ends came to 14 bases. This CDR3 region has 16 residues. Germline V lookup: CDR1 SGHRS, CDR2 YFSETQ. The CDR3 region has the DNA TGCGCCAGCAGCTTGGTCGGCGGGGCCTCATACAATGAGCAGTTCTTC. Its protein product is CASSLVGGASYNEQFF.

The chain uses TRBV18 and TRBJ2-3; D gene uncertain. This CDR3 is built from 11 residues. Trimming left V 2 bases short and J 14 bases short, with 11 bases between. Germline CDR1 reads KGHSH; CDR2 reads LQKENI. CDR3 DNA: TGTGCCAGCTCACCATTGGATACGGGGTATTTT. Translated: CASSPLDTGYF.

This clone was found a few times. The chain carries TRBV5-1 and TRBJ2-1; D possibly corresponds to TRBD1 (5 bases). Looked up from germline, CDR1 is SGHRS and CDR2 is YFSETQ. There are 14 residues in the CDR3. Trimming pared 4 bases from V and 4 bases from J, leaving 12 bases between. CDR3 residues: CASSEQGPYNEQFF. The CDR3 DNA reads TGCGCCAGCAGCGAGCAGGGTCCTTACAATGAGCAGTTCTTC.

The chain is built from TRBV7-3 and TRBJ2-1; the D gene is possibly TRBD1 (5 bases). With 5 bases removed from V and 4 bases from J, the gap between germline ends came to 15 bases. Germline V lookup: CDR1 SGHTA, CDR2 FQGTGA. The CDR3 is 15 amino acids. The CDR3 region has the DNA TGTGCCAGCAGCCCGCAGGGTTCCCGTTACAATGAGCAGTTCTTC. As protein: CASSPQGSRYNEQFF.

The rearrangement uses TRBV5-6 and TRBJ2-2; D uncertain. The CDR3 contains 16 residues. Trimming stripped 0 bases from V and 2 bases from J, with 11 bases between. Germline loops: CDR1 SGHDT, CDR2 YYEEEE. The CDR3 sequence is CASSLGYPRNTGELFF. The CDR3 DNA reads as TGTGCCAGCAGCTTGGGGTACCCGCGAAACACCGGGGAGCTGTTTTTT. Variable domain in full (rest from reference TRBV5-6 and TRBJ2-2): DAGVTQSPTHLIKTRGQQVTLRCSPKSGHDTVSWYQQALGQGPQFIFQYYEEEERQRGNFPDRFSGHQFPNYSSELNVNALLLGDSALYLCASSLGYPRNTGELFFGEGSRLTVL.

V gene TRBV6-5 combines with J gene TRBJ1-4, with D maybe TRBD1 (6 bases). The length of the CDR3 is 11 residues. V gave up 6 bases and J gave up 15 bases, with 14 bases separating them. From germline, CDR1 is MNHEY and CDR2 SVGAGI. CDR3 region: CASSAVGQVFF. The CDR3 DNA sequence: TGTGCCAGCAGCGCGGTGGGACAAGTGTTTTTT.

This clone turned up a few times. The CDR3 reads CASSYWVNREEPQHF. For the CDR3, the DNA is TGTGCCAGCAGTTACTGGGTTAACAGGGAAGAGCCCCAGCATTTT. The chain recombines TRBV6-2 or TRBV6-3 with TRBJ1-5; maybe TRBD1 (6 bases). The V gene lost 1 base and the J gene lost 8 bases, with 15 bases spanning the gap. The CDR3 consists of 15 residues. Germline V gives CDR1 MNHEY, CDR2 SVGEGT.

This chain joins TRBV5-5 and TRBJ2-7, with TRBD1 identical over 9 bases. CDR1 SGHKS and CDR2 YYEKEE come from the germline V gene (reference sequence). V was clipped by 2 bases and J by 6 bases; unmatched bases: 6. The CDR3 runs 14 residues. The CDR3 bases are TGTGCCAGCAGCTTACAGGGGGCCATGGGCGAGCAGTACTTC. Its protein product is CASSLQGAMGEQYF.

The J gene is TRBJ1-1, the V gene TRBV19; D not resolved. The CDR3 spans 12 residues. V gave up 5 bases and J gave up 3 bases, with 7 bases separating them. Germline CDR1 reads LNHDA; CDR2 reads SQIVND (reference sequence). The CDR3 coding sequence is TGTGCCAGTAGTTTTCGGGACACTGAAGCTTTCTTT. Amino acid sequence: CASSFRDTEAFF.

This sequence joins TRBV3-1 (or the pseudogene TRBV3-2) and TRBJ2-3; possibly TRBD1 for D (6 bases). Germline lookup yields CDR1 LGHDT and CDR2 YNNKEL (reference sequence). The CDR3 loop spans 12 amino acids. V was trimmed by 5 bases and J by 6 bases, leaving 9 bases between them. The CDR3 here is CASSRGWDTQYF. The CDR3 region has the DNA TGTGCCAGCAGCAGGGGGTGGGATACGCAGTATTTT.

This chain joins TRBV6-1 and TRBJ2-3; 7 nucleotides align to TRBD1. The germline V gene has CDR1 MNHNS and CDR2 SASEGT. This CDR3 has 16 residues. V trimming: 4 bases; J trimming: 0 bases; junction bases outside the gene matches: 7. The CDR3 coding sequence is TGTGCCAGCAGTGTGGCCGGGACAGTAAGCACAGATACGCAGTATTTT. Its translation is CASSVAGTVSTDTQYF.

The chain uses TRBV30 and TRBJ1-2, with 10 nucleotides matching TRBD1. The V gene's germline CDR1 is GTSNPN and CDR2 SVGIG (reference sequence). The length of the CDR3 is 13 residues. The ends lost 1 base at V and 5 bases at J; junction bases unmatched: 1. As DNA, the CDR3 is TGTGCCTGGAGTGGGGACAGGGGTTATGGCTACACCTTC. This gives the protein CAWSGDRGYGYTF.

This chain joins TRBV19 and TRBJ1-2; no firm D call. The germline V gene has CDR1 LNHDA and CDR2 SQIVND (reference sequence). Trimming cost V 8 bases and J 0 bases, with 7 bases left between them. CDR3 length equals 12 residues. CDR3 nucleotide sequence: TGTGCCAGTTCGGCGGCTAACTATGGCTACACCTTC. Translation gives CASSAANYGYTF.

V usage is TRBV15 and J usage is TRBJ2-7, with D possibly being TRBD2 (6 bases). The CDR3 consists of 16 residues. Germline CDR1 reads LNHNV; CDR2 reads YYDKDF (reference sequence). Trimming removed 0 bases from V and 1 base from J, with 13 bases in between. Here the CDR3 DNA reads TGTGCCACCAGCAGAGATCCCTTCCGGGGGTCCTACGAGCAGTACTTC. It is translated as CATSRDPFRGSYEQYF.

The chain is built from TRBV5-4 and TRBJ1-3; D not certain. Trimming removed 0 bases at V and 0 bases at J, with 4 bases between. Germline V lookup: CDR1 SGHNT, CDR2 YYREEE (reference sequence). The CDR3 has 14 residues. The CDR3 here is CASSLAGSGNTIYF. The CDR3 DNA reads TGTGCCAGCAGCTTGGCGGGCTCTGGAAACACCATATATTTT. The whole variable domain, remainder taken from reference TRBV5-4 and TRBJ1-3, is ETGVTQSPTHLIKTRGQQVTLRCSSQSGHNTVSWYQQALGQGPQFIFQYYREEENGRGNFPPRFSGLQFPNYSSELNVNALELDDSALYLCASSLAGSGNTIYFGEGSWLTVV.

Points on this clone: The junction does not match germline at one end; this may be a read error. At the DNA level, this CDR3 is encoded by other sequences in the same sample as well. The chain uses TRBV6-5 and TRBJ1-1; D is possibly TRBD1 (6 bases). Germline V lookup: CDR1 MNHEY, CDR2 SVGAGI. The CDR3 sequence is 13 residues long. The CDR3 reads CASSYADRSEAFF. The DNA for the CDR3 is TGTGCCAGCAGTTACGCGGACAGATCCGAAGCTTTTTTT.

This chain joins TRBV29-1 and TRBJ2-5; D is possibly TRBD2 (6 bases). Germline loops: CDR1 SQVTM, CDR2 ANQGSEA. This CDR3 region has 14 residues. V lost 0 bases and J 5 bases, leaving 13 bases between the germline ends. The CDR3 spells CSVEEDYQRETQYF. The CDR3 coding sequence is TGCAGCGTTGAAGAGGACTATCAAAGGGAGACCCAGTACTTC.

V gene TRBV5-6 combines with J gene TRBJ2-7; tentatively, D is TRBD2 (6 bases). Trimming shortened V by 4 bases and J by 5 bases, and 10 bases separated the two germline ends. The CDR3 consists of 12 residues. Germline V gene data show CDR1 as SGHDT and CDR2 as YYEEEE. CDR3 coding DNA: TGTGCCAGCAGCCTCTGGGGGGACGAGCAGTACTTC. Translating gives CASSLWGDEQYF.